The 9 T cell receptor beta chains reported below all come from one sample, sequenced in a study of blood T cell repertoires in COVID-19. Data came from immunoSEQ multiplex PCR; TCRdb stores just in-frame clones and leaves some out. The profile shows about 70,000 clones, 60% to 80% of them singletons. Sequenced sample: peripheral blood. The receptors here all came from a human donor in a cohort sampled during active COVID-19.

This chain uses TRBV5-1 with TRBJ1-1, with TRBD1 matching over 7 bases. The V gene's germline CDR1 is SGHRS and CDR2 YFSETQ. The CDR3 sequence is 14 residues long. The V and J ends lost 4 bases and 4 bases, in that order; junction bases with no gene match: 7. CDR3 in DNA: TGCGCCAGCAGCAATGGCCAGGGGGGCACTGAAGCTTTCTTT. Amino acid sequence: CASSNGQGGTEAFF.

This clone was recorded a few times. The V and J genes are TRBV5-1 and TRBJ1-4; possible D gene TRBD1, 5 bases. Trimming pared 3 bases from V and 3 bases from J, leaving 9 bases between. The CDR3 totals 14 residues. Germline lookup yields CDR1 SGHRS and CDR2 YFSETQ. The CDR3 reads CASSYTTANEKLFF. In DNA, the CDR3 is TGCGCCAGCAGCTATACGACAGCTAATGAAAAACTGTTTTTT.

The rearrangement uses TRBV9 and TRBJ2-7; the D gene is possibly TRBD2 (6 bases). The CDR3 sequence is 14 residues long. Germline CDR1 and CDR2: SGDLS and YYNGEE. V lost 0 bases and J lost 6, with 13 bases in between. CDR3 loop: CASSVDGGYREQYF. CDR3 nucleotide sequence: TGTGCCAGCAGCGTAGATGGAGGGTACCGCGAGCAGTACTTC.

This chain joins TRBV12-1 and TRBJ2-7; whether TRBD2, the table's D call, matches the DNA was not checked. TRBV12-1 is listed as a pseudogene. The CDR3 contains 13 residues. CDR3 sequence reads: CASSFPRAYEQYF. CDR3 DNA sequence: TGTGCCAGCAGCTTTCCCCGGGCCTACGAGCAGTACTTC.

The chain joins TRBV7-9 to TRBJ1-5, with TRBD1 matching over 9 bases. Germline trimming cut 1 base from V and 6 bases from J; bases unmatched to any gene: 1. This CDR3 spans 14 amino acids. Germline V lookup: CDR1 SEHNR, CDR2 FQNEAQ (reference sequence). CDR3 DNA sequence: TGTGCCAGCAGCTTAGGGACAGGGGCTCAGCCCCAGCATTTT. It encodes CASSLGTGAQPQHF.

This chain joins TRBV6-5 and TRBJ2-3; 13 bases match TRBD2. The germline V gene encodes CDR1 MNHEY and CDR2 SVGAGI. CDR3 length equals 14 residues. Trimming cost V 10 bases and J 4 bases; bases outside gene matches: 5. The chain's CDR3 is CATWTSGGADTQYF. In nucleotides, the CDR3 is TGTGCCACCTGGACTAGCGGGGGTGCAGATACGCAGTATTTT.

This chain joins TRBV27 and TRBJ1-4; 7 bases map to TRBD1. CDR3 length: 17 amino acids. In germline, CDR1 is MNHEY, CDR2 SMNVEV (reference sequence). V lost 5 bases to trimming and J lost 1 base; unmatched junction nucleotides: 10. In nucleotides, the CDR3 is TGTGCCAGCAGTGGAACAGGGGCCCGGGGAACTAATGAAAAACTGTTTTTT. Protein product: CASSGTGARGTNEKLFF.

The chain joins TRBV7-2 to TRBJ1-1; 7 nucleotides match TRBD1. The CDR3 consists of 14 residues. Germline values: CDR1 SGHTA, CDR2 FQGNSA. J gave up 4 bases and V 4 bases, and 6 bases lay outside the gene matches. CDR3 DNA: TGTGCCAGCAGCTCGACAGGGTCCACCACTGAAGCTTTCTTT. The encoded protein is CASSSTGSTTEAFF.

V and J are TRBV7-6 and TRBJ2-7, with 8 positions matching TRBD2. The length of the CDR3 is 12 residues. The germline CDR1 and CDR2 sequences are SGHVS and FNYEAQ. The J segment lost 5 bases and the V segment lost 4 bases, leaving 1 base of the junction unmatched. The CDR3: CASSSREDEQYF. CDR3 sequence (DNA): TGTGCCAGCAGCTCGCGGGAGGACGAGCAGTACTTC. Variable domain in full (rest from reference TRBV7-6 and TRBJ2-7): GAGVSQSPRYKVTKRGQDVALRCDPISGHVSLYWYRQALGQGPEFLTYFNYEAQQDKSGLPNDRFSAERPEGSISTLTIQRTEQRDSAMYRCASSSREDEQYFGPGTRLTVT.